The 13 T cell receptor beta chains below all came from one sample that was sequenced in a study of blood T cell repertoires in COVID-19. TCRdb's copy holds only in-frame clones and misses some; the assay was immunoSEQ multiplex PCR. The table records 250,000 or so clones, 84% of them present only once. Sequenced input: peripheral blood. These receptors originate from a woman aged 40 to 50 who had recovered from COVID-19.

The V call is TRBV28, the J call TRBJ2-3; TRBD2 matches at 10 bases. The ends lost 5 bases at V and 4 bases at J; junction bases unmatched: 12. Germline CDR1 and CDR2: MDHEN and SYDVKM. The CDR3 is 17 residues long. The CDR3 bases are TGTGCCAGCAGTACAGCGGGGGGGCAGAACCCCCCAGATACGCAGTATTTT. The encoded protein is CASSTAGGQNPPDTQYF.

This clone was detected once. The CDR3 coding sequence is TGTGCCGGCCAGGAAAACTACAATGAGCAGTTCTTC. Its translation: CAGQENYNEQFF. The gene calls are TRBV2 and TRBJ2-1; D is uncertain. V lost 11 bases, J lost 3 bases, and 11 bases lay in between. CDR3 length equals 12 residues. The germline V gene has CDR1 SNHLY and CDR2 FYNNEI.

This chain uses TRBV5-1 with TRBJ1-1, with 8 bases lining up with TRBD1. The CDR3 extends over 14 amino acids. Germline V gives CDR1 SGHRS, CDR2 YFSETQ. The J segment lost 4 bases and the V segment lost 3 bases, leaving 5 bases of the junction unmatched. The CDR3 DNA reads TGCGCCAGCAGCTATCGACAGGGGTCCACTGAAGCTTTCTTT. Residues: CASSYRQGSTEAFF.

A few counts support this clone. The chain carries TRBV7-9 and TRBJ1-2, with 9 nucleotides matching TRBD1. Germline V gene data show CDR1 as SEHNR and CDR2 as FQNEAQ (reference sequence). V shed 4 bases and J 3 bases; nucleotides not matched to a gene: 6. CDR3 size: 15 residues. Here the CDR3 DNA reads TGTGCCAGCAGCTCGACAGGGGGACCTTACTATGGCTACACCTTC. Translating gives CASSSTGGPYYGYTF.

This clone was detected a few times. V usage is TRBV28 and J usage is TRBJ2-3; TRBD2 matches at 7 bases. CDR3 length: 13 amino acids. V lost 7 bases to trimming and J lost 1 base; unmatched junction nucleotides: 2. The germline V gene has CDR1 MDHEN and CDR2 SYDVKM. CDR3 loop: CASTSGGTDTQYF. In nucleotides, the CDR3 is TGTGCCAGCACCAGCGGGGGCACAGATACGCAGTATTTT.

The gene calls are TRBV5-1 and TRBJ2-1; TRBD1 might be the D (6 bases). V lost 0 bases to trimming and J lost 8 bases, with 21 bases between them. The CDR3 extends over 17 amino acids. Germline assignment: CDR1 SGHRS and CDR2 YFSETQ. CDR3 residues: CASSLEPGHLVSYEQFF. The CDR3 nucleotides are TGCGCCAGCAGCTTGGAACCGGGACACCTCGTTTCATATGAGCAGTTCTTC.

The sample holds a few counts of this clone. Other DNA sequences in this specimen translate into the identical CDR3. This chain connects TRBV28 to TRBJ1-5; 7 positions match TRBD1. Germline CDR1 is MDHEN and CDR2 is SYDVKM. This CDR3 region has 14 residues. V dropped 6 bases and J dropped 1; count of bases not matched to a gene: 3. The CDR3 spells CASRQTGSNQPQHF. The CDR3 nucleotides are TGTGCCAGCAGACAGACAGGGAGCAATCAGCCCCAGCATTTT.

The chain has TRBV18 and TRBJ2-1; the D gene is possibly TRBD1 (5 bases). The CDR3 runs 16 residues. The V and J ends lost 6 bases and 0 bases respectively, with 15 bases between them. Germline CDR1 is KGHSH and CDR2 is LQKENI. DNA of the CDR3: TGTGCCAGCTCTCCTGGGGCCAGGAGCTCCTACAATGAGCAGTTCTTC. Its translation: CASSPGARSSYNEQFF.

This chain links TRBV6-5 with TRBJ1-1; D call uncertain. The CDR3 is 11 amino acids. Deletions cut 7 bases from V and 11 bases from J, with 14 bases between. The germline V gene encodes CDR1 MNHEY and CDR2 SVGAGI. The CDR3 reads CASKSQRRAFF. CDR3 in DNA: TGTGCCAGCAAAAGTCAACGGAGGGCTTTCTTT.

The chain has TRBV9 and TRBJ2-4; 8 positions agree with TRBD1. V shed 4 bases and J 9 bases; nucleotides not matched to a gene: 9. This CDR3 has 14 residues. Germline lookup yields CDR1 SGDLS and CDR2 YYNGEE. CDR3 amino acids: CASSKGPTGGIQYF. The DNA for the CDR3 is TGTGCCAGCAGCAAAGGACCTACAGGGGGCATTCAGTACTTC.

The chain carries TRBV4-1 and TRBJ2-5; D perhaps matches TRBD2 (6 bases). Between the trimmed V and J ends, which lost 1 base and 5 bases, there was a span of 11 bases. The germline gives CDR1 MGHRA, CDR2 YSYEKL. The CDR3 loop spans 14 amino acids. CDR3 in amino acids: CASSQVGGAETQYF. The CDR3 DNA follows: TGCGCCAGCAGCCAAGTGGGGGGTGCGGAGACCCAGTACTTC.

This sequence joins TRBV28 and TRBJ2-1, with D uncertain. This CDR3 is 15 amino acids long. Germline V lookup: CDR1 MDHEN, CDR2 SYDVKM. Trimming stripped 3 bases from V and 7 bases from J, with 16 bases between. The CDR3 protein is CASSFSPTWRNEQFF. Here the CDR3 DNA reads TGTGCCAGCAGTTTTTCACCGACGTGGCGGAATGAGCAGTTCTTC.

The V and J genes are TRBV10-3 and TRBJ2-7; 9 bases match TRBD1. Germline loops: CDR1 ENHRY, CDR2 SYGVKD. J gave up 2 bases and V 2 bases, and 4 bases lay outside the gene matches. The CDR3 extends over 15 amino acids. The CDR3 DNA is TGTGCCATCAGTGAGGGACAGGGGATCCCCTACGAGCAGTACTTC. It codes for CAISEGQGIPYEQYF.